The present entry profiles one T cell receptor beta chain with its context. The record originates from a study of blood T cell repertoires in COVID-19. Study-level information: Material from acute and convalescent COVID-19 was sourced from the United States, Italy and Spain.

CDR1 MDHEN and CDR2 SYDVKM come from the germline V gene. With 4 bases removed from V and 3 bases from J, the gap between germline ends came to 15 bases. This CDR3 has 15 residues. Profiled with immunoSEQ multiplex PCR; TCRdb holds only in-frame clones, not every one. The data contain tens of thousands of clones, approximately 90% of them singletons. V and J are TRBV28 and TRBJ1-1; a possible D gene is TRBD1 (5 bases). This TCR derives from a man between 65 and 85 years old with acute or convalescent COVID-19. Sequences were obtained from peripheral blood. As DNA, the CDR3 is TGTGCCAGCAGTTGGGGCGGGGCGGGGGACACTGAAGCTTTCTTT. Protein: CASSWGGAGDTEAFF.